This TCR beta chain is drawn from a study of blood T cell repertoires in COVID-19. Turning to the study itself: Material from acute and convalescent COVID-19 was sourced from the United States, Italy and Spain. From T cells, B-cell-depleted T cells, or PBMCs came the material, which was cDNA or gDNA.

As processed by the authors: Amplification with reference gene primers provided the estimates of nucleated cell counts. Generated by immunoSEQ multiplex PCR, the TCRdb table keeps only in-frame clones and is missing some. For V, J and clone size, that table is used; D and trimming come from the DNA. Seen here are nearly 95,000 clones, more than 70% observed once, and the top ten hold under 8%. Trimming removed 3 bases from V and 1 base from J, with 15 bases in between. Germline V gene lookup returns CDR1 GTSNPN and CDR2 SVGIG (reference sequence). This CDR3 region has 15 residues. This receptor was obtained from a human donor with acute or convalescent COVID-19. The donor label of this sample is uncertain. This chain connects TRBV30 to TRBJ1-1; tentative D call: TRBD1 (6 bases). Sequenced: peripheral blood. The CDR3 sequence: CAWRREGGENTEAFF. The CDR3 DNA reads TGTGCCTGGAGGAGGGAAGGGGGGGAGAACACTGAAGCTTTCTTT.